This TCR beta chain is drawn from a study of CD8+ T cells in alopecia areata. Overall study results and limits: Lesional scalp, especially alopecia totalis/universalis, showed higher clonality than normal scalp. Tofacitinib delivered significant drops in scalp clonality and in expanded CD8+ clones among the top 100.

Indicated treatment: oral pan-JAK inhibitor, 5-10 mg twice daily. In the case of this clone: The antigen remains unidentified.

Germline V gene lookup returns CDR1 LNHDA and CDR2 SQIVND (reference sequence). J lost 8 bases, V lost 7 bases, and 11 bases had no gene match. This CDR3 comprises 14 residues. Reverse transcribed after extraction, RNA yielded cDNA as the sequencing template. Data came from immunoSEQ multiplex PCR; TCRdb stores just in-frame clones and leaves some out. The table includes around 290,000 clones, more than 45% detected once. The TCR was taken from a human donor with alopecia areata. Source: CD4+ T cells sorted from blood, taken at week 24, from a patient treated with tofacitinib. The chain joins TRBV19 to TRBJ1-2; TRBD1 matches at 9 bases. CDR3 sequence reads: CASTPPGTGNGYTF. The CDR3 DNA reads TGTGCCAGTACCCCACCCGGGACAGGGAACGGCTACACCTTC.